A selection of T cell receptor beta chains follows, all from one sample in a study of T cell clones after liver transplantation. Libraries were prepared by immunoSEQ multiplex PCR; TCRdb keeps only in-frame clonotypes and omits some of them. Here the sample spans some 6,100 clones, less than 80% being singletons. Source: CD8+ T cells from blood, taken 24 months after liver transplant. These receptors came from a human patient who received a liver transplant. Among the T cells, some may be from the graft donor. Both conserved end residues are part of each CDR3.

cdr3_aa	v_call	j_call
CASSQEEPNQPQHF	TRBV7-9	TRBJ1-5
CASSVEGGNTEAFF	TRBV9	TRBJ1-1
CASRAGPGGYYGYTF	TRBV27	TRBJ1-2
CASFPVPGGAKNIQYF	TRBV2	TRBJ2-4
CASRFSGGPPYNEQFF	TRBV7-9	TRBJ2-1
CASSYTFNQPQHF	TRBV28	TRBJ1-5
CASSQEGGVEAFF	TRBV4-1	TRBJ1-1
CASSLNFNSPLHF	TRBV27	TRBJ1-6
CASSYGDTGELFF	TRBV27	TRBJ2-2
CASGRTRTDTQYF	TRBV27	TRBJ2-3
CASSARSGTDNWDTQYF	TRBV9	TRBJ2-3
CASSHPGTGWENEQFF	TRBV7-8	TRBJ2-1
CASSLELAGGEQFF	TRBV7-9	TRBJ2-1
CASIWTGDSNQPQHF	TRBV6-1	TRBJ1-5
CASSGGLAGTPNEQFF	TRBV10-2	TRBJ2-1
CASSPPNRYEQYF	TRBV27	TRBJ2-7
CASSLTGTHEQYF	TRBV7-5	TRBJ2-7
CASSLVGDTQYF	TRBV5-1	TRBJ2-3
CASGRDGLYEQYF	TRBV28	TRBJ2-7
CASSVGGTGLAYEQYF	TRBV9	TRBJ2-7
CASSLGKVEQYF	TRBV28	TRBJ2-7
CASIGGQGNTEAFF	TRBV25-1	TRBJ1-1
CASSQMGQGVAGELFF	TRBV4-1	TRBJ2-2
CASSLDNRFTDTQYF	TRBV7-2	TRBJ2-3
CASSRVVQETQYF	TRBV27	TRBJ2-5
CASSPTSGGPNTGELFF	TRBV11-2	TRBJ2-2
CASSRGSWVYEQYF	TRBV27	TRBJ2-7
CASSLDAWTRLNEKLFF	TRBV5-5	TRBJ1-4
CASSRGLAANTGELFF	TRBV7-6	TRBJ2-2
CASSVQWNSYEQYF	TRBV2	TRBJ2-7
CASSPNLSYEQYF	TRBV4-1	TRBJ2-7
CASSGVVGDRDGYTF	TRBV6-4	TRBJ1-2
CASSTGGNTEAFF	TRBV5-1	TRBJ1-1
CASSVGLAGGYNEQFF	TRBV5-1	TRBJ2-1
CSVIRGTEAFF	TRBV29-1	TRBJ1-1
CASSYSAGFYEQYF	TRBV6-6	TRBJ2-7
CAWTGGGAYGYTF	TRBV30	TRBJ1-2
CASSGLAGGLADTQYF	TRBV2	TRBJ2-3
CATSEGYDAELFF	TRBV28	TRBJ2-2
CASSGSGGYEKLFF	TRBV2	TRBJ1-4
CSVEEARVPEQYF	TRBV29-1	TRBJ2-7